One sample yielded the 24 T cell receptor beta chains listed below, sequenced in a study of Graves' ophthalmopathy and Graves' hyperthyroidism. Amplifying from RNA transcripts, the study obtained TCR beta CDR3 regions. The library came from an HTBI-primed first-round RT-PCR and a second-round multiplex PCR. MiXCR, run by TCRdb on the multiplex PCR reads, gives a single entry per CDR3 protein. The table lists around 670,000 distinct CDR3 sequences, approximately 40% of them singletons. Sequenced material: peripheral blood. Receptor source: an adult man with Graves' ophthalmopathy.

The chain uses TRBV7-3 and TRBJ2-5; 9 bases are a match to TRBD1. Germline values: CDR1 SGHTA, CDR2 FQGTGA. The CDR3 loop spans 17 amino acids. Germline trimming cut 2 bases from V and 5 bases from J; bases unmatched to any gene: 12. CDR3 nucleotides: TGTGCCAGCAGCTTATGGCAAGGACAGGGGTCCCGGGAGACCCAGTACTTC. Protein sequence: CASSLWQGQGSRETQYF. Supplemented by reference TRBV7-3 and TRBJ2-5, the full variable domain reads GAGVSQTPSNKVTEKGKYVELRCDPISGHTALYWYRQSLGQGPEFLIYFQGTGAADDSGLPNDRFFAVRPEGSVSTLKIQRTERGDSAVYLCASSLWQGQGSRETQYFGPGTRLLVL.

The CDR3 region has the DNA TGCAGTGCTAGAGAGCAAAGGGTCGAGCAGTACTTC. This codes for CSAREQRVEQYF. This chain joins TRBV20-1 and TRBJ2-7; D is undetermined. CDR3 length equals 12 residues. The V end was cut by 0 bases, the J end by 6 bases, with 9 bases between. The germline V gene has CDR1 DFQATT and CDR2 SNEGSKA (reference sequence).

In this sample, this clonotype turned up once. A single base separates this from a much larger clone, so it may be a read error. No conserved phenylalanine or tryptophan is present at the end of the CDR3, so a read error is the likely explanation. The rearrangement links TRBV7-2 to TRBJ1-2, with D hard to call. With 1 base removed from V and 7 bases from J, the gap between germline ends came to 13 bases. The V gene's germline CDR1 is SGHTA and CDR2 FQGNSA. The CDR3 length is 14 residues. The DNA of the CDR3 is TGTGCCAGCAGCTTAGGGGCCAAACCCCCTGGCTACACCTCC. Translation gives CASSLGAKPPGYTS.

The J gene is TRBJ2-5, the V gene TRBV12-3 or TRBV12-4; D ambiguous. V gave up 6 bases and J gave up 0 bases, with 14 bases separating them. The CDR3 extends over 15 amino acids. CDR3 bases: TGTGCCAGCAGCCGCCGTTCTCAAAACCAAGAGACCCAGTACTTC. Its protein is CASSRRSQNQETQYF.

The chain combines TRBV7-6 with TRBJ1-6; TRBD1 matches at 9 bases. The V segment lost 5 bases and the J segment 7 bases; nucleotides outside the gene matches: 6. Germline V CDR1 and CDR2: SGHVS, FNYEAQ. This CDR3 is 15 amino acids long. The CDR3 coding sequence is TGTGCCAGCAGCCAGGGACAGGGTTGGAATTCACCCCTCCACTTT. Translated: CASSQGQGWNSPLHF.

The J gene is TRBJ1-6, the V gene TRBV2; weak D call: TRBD1 (5 bases). V was shortened by 5 bases and J by 1 base, with 9 bases between the two germline ends. Germline V gene lookup returns CDR1 SNHLY and CDR2 FYNNEI. The CDR3 loop spans 15 amino acids. The CDR3 loop reads CASSPGISYNSPLHF. CDR3 DNA sequence: TGTGCCAGCAGTCCAGGGATTTCCTATAATTCACCCCTCCACTTT.

This clonotype has more than one count but fewer than ten. The rearrangement links TRBV27 to TRBJ2-5; TRBD1 is a possible D gene (5 bases). CDR1 is MNHEY, CDR2 SMNVEV, per germline (reference sequence). The CDR3 spans 13 residues. V gave up 6 bases and J gave up 2 bases, with 10 bases separating them. CDR3 DNA: TGTGCCAGCAGGACAGTAACACAAGAGACCCAGTACTTC. Its translation: CASRTVTQETQYF.

This clonotype has a count of ten or more. V gene TRBV29-1 combines with J gene TRBJ2-6, with a tentative D call TRBD2 (5 bases). Germline V gene lookup returns CDR1 SQVTM and CDR2 ANQGSEA. Trimming took 5 bases from V and 4 from J, leaving 18 bases between them. The CDR3 loop spans 16 amino acids. The CDR3 region has the DNA TGCAGCGTTACGCGAAGGACTTCGGGAGGGGCCAACGTCCTGACTTTC. This sequence encodes CSVTRRTSGGANVLTF.

This clonotype was counted between two and nine times. The chain uses TRBV7-2 and TRBJ2-7, with D maybe TRBD1 (6 bases). This CDR3 has 14 residues. The germline V and J ends were trimmed by 5 bases and 0 bases, with 11 bases remaining between them. Germline lookup yields CDR1 SGHTA and CDR2 FQGNSA. The CDR3 DNA reads TGTGCCAGCAGCATCCGGGACAACTCCTACGAGCAGTACTTC. This codes for CASSIRDNSYEQYF.

V is TRBV4-3 and J is TRBJ2-7; 9 positions match TRBD2. This CDR3 is built from 14 residues. The V gene end was trimmed by 1 base and the J gene end by 7 bases; junction bases not matched to a gene: 5. Germline CDR1 is LGHNA and CDR2 is YSLEER. Here the CDR3 reads CASSQGLAVGEQYF. CDR3 bases: TGCGCCAGCAGCCAAGGACTAGCGGTCGGTGAGCAGTACTTC.

The chain combines TRBV25-1 with TRBJ2-2; maybe TRBD1 (5 bases). The germline V gene encodes CDR1 MGHDK and CDR2 SYGVNS. The length of the CDR3 is 15 residues. Deletions cut 6 bases from V and 0 bases from J, with 11 bases between. CDR3 sequence reads: CASRDILANTGELFF. The CDR3 DNA is TGTGCCAGCAGGGACATTTTAGCGAACACCGGGGAGCTGTTTTTT.

Turning to this clonotype: This may stem from a read error, because a much larger clone lies one nucleotide away. The rearrangement joins TRBV7-2 to TRBJ2-7, with D maybe TRBD2 (5 bases). V lost 1 base and J 2 bases, leaving 12 bases between the germline ends. CDR1 and CDR2 from the germline V gene are SGHTA and FQGNSA. This CDR3 is built from 15 residues. The CDR3 coding sequence is TGTGCCAGCAGCTTAGGGCGGGCCCTCCCCTACGAGCAGTACTTC. Translated: CASSLGRALPYEQYF.

This clonotype occurred many times. The V call is TRBV24-1, the J call TRBJ2-7; 10 nucleotides align to TRBD1. CDR3 size: 16 residues. The germline V gene encodes CDR1 KGHDR and CDR2 SFDVKD. The V gene end was trimmed by 1 base and the J gene end by 7 bases; junction bases not matched to a gene: 9. The CDR3: CATSDFTGTGAWEQYF. The CDR3 DNA sequence: TGTGCCACCAGTGATTTCACCGGGACAGGGGCCTGGGAGCAGTACTTC.

V and J are TRBV7-9 and TRBJ2-7, with D perhaps matching TRBD1 or TRBD2 (5 bases each). CDR3 size: 16 residues. V lost 3 bases and J lost 0, with 15 bases in between. Germline CDR1 reads SEHNR; CDR2 reads FQNEAQ (reference sequence). This chain's CDR3 is CASSLGRAIDSYEQYF. As DNA, the CDR3 is TGTGCCAGCAGCTTGGGACGCGCGATTGACTCCTACGAGCAGTACTTC.

At least ten counts were recorded for this clonotype. The chain combines TRBV29-1 with TRBJ1-1, with D perhaps matching TRBD1 (6 bases). The CDR3 has 11 amino acids. Trimming pared 7 bases from V and 5 bases from J, leaving 11 bases between. The V gene's germline CDR1 is SQVTM and CDR2 ANQGSEA. The CDR3 region has the DNA TGCAGCGCCGAGGGGGGGACTGAAGCTTTCTTT. Translated: CSAEGGTEAFF.

The chain has TRBV24-1 and TRBJ1-5, with 8 bases that match TRBD1. CDR1 KGHDR and CDR2 SFDVKD come from the germline V gene. V shed 11 bases, J shed 2 bases, and the junction held 13 bases outside the gene matches. The CDR3 extends over 16 amino acids. As DNA, the CDR3 is TGTGCCAGCAGCCCCCGGACAGGGCGCGGCAATCAGCCCCAGCATTTT. This encodes CASSPRTGRGNQPQHF.

The gene calls are TRBV12-3 or TRBV12-4 and TRBJ1-2; D possibly corresponds to TRBD1 (6 bases). The CDR3 is 15 amino acids. With 6 bases removed from V and 0 bases from J, the gap between germline ends came to 14 bases. CDR3 in amino acids: CASSLWTDANYGYTF. The CDR3 bases are TGTGCCAGCAGCCTCTGGACAGACGCTAACTATGGCTACACCTTC.

This clonotype occurred many times. The chain couples TRBV7-9 to TRBJ1-1; D is possibly TRBD1 (5 bases). V was clipped by 4 bases and J by 1 base, with 10 bases between them. From germline, CDR1 is SEHNR and CDR2 FQNEAQ (reference sequence). The CDR3 extends over 14 amino acids. The CDR3 coding sequence is TGTGCCAGCAGCTCCCGGGACGGGAACACTGAAGCTTTCTTT. It is translated as CASSSRDGNTEAFF.

This clonotype was seen a few times. This chain links TRBV20-1 with TRBJ2-5, with D maybe TRBD1 (5 bases). The germline V and J ends were trimmed by 0 bases and 3 bases, with 8 bases remaining between them. Per germline, CDR1 DFQATT and CDR2 SNEGSKA (reference sequence). There are 13 residues in the CDR3. The CDR3, as DNA: TGCAGTGCTAGAGATTACAGGAAAGAGACCCAGTACTTC. This sequence encodes CSARDYRKETQYF.

Many counts were recorded for this clonotype. V gene TRBV19 combines with J gene TRBJ1-2; TRBD1 is a possible D gene (6 bases). Germline V CDR1 and CDR2: LNHDA, SQIVND (reference sequence). The CDR3 contains 15 residues. Trimming pared 4 bases from V and 2 bases from J, leaving 14 bases between. CDR3 amino acids: CASSNNREWNYGYTF. The CDR3, as DNA: TGTGCCAGTAGTAACAACAGGGAGTGGAACTATGGCTACACCTTC.

This clonotype was counted once. This chain joins TRBV4-3 and TRBJ2-2; 8 bases match TRBD2. This CDR3 has 16 amino acids. Trimming cost V 4 bases and J 3 bases; bases outside gene matches: 7. Germline assignment: CDR1 LGHNA and CDR2 YSLEER. The CDR3 loop reads CASSRKRERDTGELFF. Written as DNA, the CDR3 is TGCGCCAGCAGCCGAAAGCGGGAGCGGGACACCGGGGAGCTGTTTTTT.

V and J are TRBV20-1 and TRBJ1-2, with D maybe TRBD1 (5 bases). V lost 4 bases and J 6 bases, leaving 15 bases between the germline ends. The CDR3 spans 13 residues. Per the germline V gene, CDR1 is DFQATT and CDR2 is SNEGSKA (reference sequence). CDR3 residues: CSAKLAGENGYTF. As DNA, the CDR3 is TGCAGTGCTAAACTAGCGGGGGAGAATGGCTACACCTTC.

This clonotype was picked up many times. CDR3 in DNA: TGTGCCACCAACCTTGAGGGGGAGAACACTGAAGCTTTCTTT. Translating it yields CATNLEGENTEAFF. The genes are TRBV19 and TRBJ1-1, with a tentative D call TRBD1 (6 bases). The CDR3 totals 14 residues. V was clipped by 10 bases and J by 1 base, with 16 bases between them. Per germline, CDR1 LNHDA and CDR2 SQIVND (reference sequence).

The chain joins TRBV20-1 to TRBJ2-5; the match to TRBD2 covers 7 bases. There are 15 residues in the CDR3. Trimming at V came to 1 base and at J to 2 bases, leaving 7 bases not matched to a gene. CDR1 is DFQATT, CDR2 SNEGSKA, per germline (reference sequence). The CDR3 nucleotides are TGCAGTGCTAGAGTTGCAGGGAGGGCACAAGAGACCCAGTACTTC. Protein sequence: CSARVAGRAQETQYF.